This TCR beta chain was sequenced for a study of blood T cells in healthy people across ages. Primed by a sample-barcoded 5' primer and a J-beta primer mix, a second PCR proceeded for about 6 to 12 cycles. All samples gave at least 2.5 million CDR3-containing paired-end reads. Using its own MiXCR run on the 5' RACE reads, TCRdb lists one record per CDR3 protein. The sample consists of 550,000 to 700,000 distinct CDR3 sequences, roughly a quarter of them appearing once. Comments on this clonotype: Its antigen is still unknown.

Study observations and caveats: Estimates of diversity drawn from one million T cells were considered underestimates.

This clonotype originated in a woman between 65 and 79 years old in good health. Sequenced: blood.

This CDR3 reads CASSSQGRGNKAFF. The CDR3 DNA is TGTGCCAGCAGTTCCCAGGGGAGGGGGAACAAGGCTTTCTTT. The chain is built from TRBV6-5 and TRBJ1-1, with TRBD1 as a possible D gene (6 bases). V dropped 4 bases and J dropped 11 bases, with 20 bases sitting between them. CDR3 size: 14 residues. Germline CDR1 and CDR2: MNHEY and SVGAGI.